The rows below give T cell receptor beta chains drawn from one sample of a study of beta chain features in type 1 diabetes. Repertoires were generated with immunoSEQ multiplex PCR, while TCRdb's copy carries only in-frame clones and drops some. Of around 500,000 clones in the sample, roughly 30% are singletons; the top ten hold about 0.06%. The sequencing input was naive CD4+ T cells from blood. These receptors all come from a man younger than 35 in good health. Each CDR3 is given with its conserved first and last residue. D genes are given only for firm matches. The listing skips clone size in some rows; elsewhere it reads once, few, many or a size class.

clone size,D gene,J gene,V gene,CDR3 DNA,CDR3 protein
NA,NA,TRBJ2-5,TRBV30,TGTGCCTGGAGTCTCGTTACTAGTCAAGAGACCCAGTACTTC,CAWSLVTSQETQYF
NA,TRBD2,TRBJ2-1,TRBV29-1,TGCAGCGTTTTACTAGCGAATGAGCAGTTCTTC,CSVLLANEQFF
NA,NA,TRBJ2-7,TRBV29-1,TGCAGCGTTGAATTCGGGATAAGTGGCGAGCAGTACTTC,CSVEFGISGEQYF
NA,TRBD1,TRBJ2-7,TRBV11-2,TGTGCCAGCAGCTTAGATCCGGGGACAGCGCTCGAGCAGTACTTC,CASSLDPGTALEQYF
NA,NA,TRBJ2-3,TRBV7-3,TGTGCCAGCAGCAAGGACAGTAGCACAGATACGCAGTATTTT,CASSKDSSTDTQYF
few,NA,TRBJ1-2,TRBV19,TGTGCCAGTAGTATACAGGATGGATATGGCTACACCTTC,CASSIQDGYGYTF
few,NA,TRBJ2-1,TRBV14,TGTGCCAGCAGCCTGTTGGGTGGCGTCGATTACAATGAGCAGTTCTTC,CASSLLGGVDYNEQFF
NA,NA,TRBJ2-7,TRBV10-3,TGTGCCATCAGTGAGTCTAGGGGACTGACAAGCTCCTACGAGCAGTACTTC,CAISESRGLTSSYEQYF
few,NA,TRBJ2-7,TRBV7-9,TGTGCCAGCAGCTTAAGGGGTGGGCGGTACGAGCAGTACTTC,CASSLRGGRYEQYF
few,NA,TRBJ2-1,TRBV4-1,TGCGCCAGCAGCCAAGATCTCGACACTAGCTCCTACAATGAGCAGTTCTTC,CASSQDLDTSSYNEQFF
NA,TRBD2,TRBJ2-3,TRBV2,TGTGCCGGAAATAGCGGGAGTGCTGTAGATACGCAGTATTTT,CAGNSGSAVDTQYF
NA,NA,TRBJ2-7,TRBV7-9,TGTGCCAGCAGCTTACGAGCGGGCCACGAGCAGTACTTC,CASSLRAGHEQYF
NA,NA,TRBJ2-1,TRBV4-3,TGCGCCAGCAGCCAAGATGTGGGGGGAAACTCCTACAATGAGCAGTTCTTC,CASSQDVGGNSYNEQFF
NA,NA,TRBJ2-1,TRBV10-3,TGTGCCATCAGTGGCGGGCCCCGATTTAGCCAAGAAAGGACCTACAATGAGCAGTTCTTC,CAISGGPRFSQERTYNEQFF
NA,NA,TRBJ1-1,TRBV27,TGTGCCAGCAGTTTATTATGGGACACTGAAGCTTTCTTT,CASSLLWDTEAFF
NA,TRBD2,TRBJ2-3,TRBV10-3,TGTGCCATCAGTGTGAGCTTAGCGGGAGGCACAGATACGCAGTATTTT,CAISVSLAGGTDTQYF
few,NA,TRBJ2-3,TRBV29-1,TGCAGCGTCGTCCGGCTAGTGGACACAGATACGCAGTATTTT,CSVVRLVDTDTQYF
NA,TRBD2,TRBJ2-1,TRBV7-2,TGTGCCAGCAGCTTCAGGGGAGGTATAGCGGGATATGAGCAGTTCTTC,CASSFRGGIAGYEQFF
NA,NA,TRBJ2-7,TRBV9,TGTGCCAGCAGCGTAGTAGCAGGGAGCTACGAGCAGTACTTC,CASSVVAGSYEQYF
NA,TRBD2,TRBJ2-5,TRBV30,TGTGCCTGGAGTGTCAAGAGGGCTAGCGGGAGAGAGACCCAGTACTTC,CAWSVKRASGRETQYF
NA,TRBD2,TRBJ2-7,TRBV6-5,TGTGCCACCTACTCTAGCGGCCTCTACGAGCAGTACTTC,CATYSSGLYEQYF
few,TRBD2,TRBJ2-7,TRBV30,TGTGCCTGGAGTTGGGGGGGTCCCTACGAGCAGTACTTC,CAWSWGGPYEQYF
few,NA,TRBJ1-1,TRBV7-3,TGTGCCAGCAGCGAACAGCAGAACACTGAAGCTTTCTTT,CASSEQQNTEAFF
once,NA,TRBJ2-7,TRBV11-2,TGTGCCAGCACCACAGGCCGGGACTGGACATCCTACGAGCAGTACTTC,CASTTGRDWTSYEQYF
NA,NA,TRBJ2-7,TRBV19,TGTGCCAGTAGTCCCACTAGCTACTCCTACGAGCAGTACTTC,CASSPTSYSYEQYF
few,NA,TRBJ2-3,TRBV9,TGTGCCAGCAGCTTGGACTTAGGGGACACAGATACGCAGTATTTT,CASSLDLGDTDTQYF
NA,TRBD2,TRBJ2-7,TRBV9,TGTGCCAGCAGCGCACACGTCCTAGCGGCACCCTACGAGCAGTACTTC,CASSAHVLAAPYEQYF